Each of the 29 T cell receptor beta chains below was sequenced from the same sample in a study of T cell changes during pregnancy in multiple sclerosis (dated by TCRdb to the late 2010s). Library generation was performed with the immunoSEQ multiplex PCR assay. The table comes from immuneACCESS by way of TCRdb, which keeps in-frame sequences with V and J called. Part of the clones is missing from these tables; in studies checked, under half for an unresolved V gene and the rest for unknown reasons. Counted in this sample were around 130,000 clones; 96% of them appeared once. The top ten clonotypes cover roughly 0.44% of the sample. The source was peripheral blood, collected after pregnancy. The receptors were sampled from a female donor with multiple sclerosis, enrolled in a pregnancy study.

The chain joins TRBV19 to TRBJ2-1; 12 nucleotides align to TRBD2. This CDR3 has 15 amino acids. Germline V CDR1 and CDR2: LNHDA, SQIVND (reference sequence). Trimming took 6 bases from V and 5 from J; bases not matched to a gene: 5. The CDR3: CASRPGTSGHNEQFF. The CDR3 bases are TGTGCCAGTAGGCCCGGGACTAGCGGGCACAATGAGCAGTTCTTC.

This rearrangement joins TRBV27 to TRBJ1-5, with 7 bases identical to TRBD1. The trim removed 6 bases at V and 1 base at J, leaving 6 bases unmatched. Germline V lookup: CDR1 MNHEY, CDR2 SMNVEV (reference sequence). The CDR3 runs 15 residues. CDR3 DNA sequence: TGTGCCAGCAGCCAAACAGGGGTAAGCAATCAGCCCCAGCATTTT. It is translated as CASSQTGVSNQPQHF.

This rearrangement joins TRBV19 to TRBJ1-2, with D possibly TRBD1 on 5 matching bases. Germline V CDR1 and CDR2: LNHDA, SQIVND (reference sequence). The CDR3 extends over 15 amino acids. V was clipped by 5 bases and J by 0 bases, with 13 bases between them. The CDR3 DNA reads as TGTGCCAGTAGTCTGACAGTTCCTACTAACTATGGCTACACCTTC. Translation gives CASSLTVPTNYGYTF.

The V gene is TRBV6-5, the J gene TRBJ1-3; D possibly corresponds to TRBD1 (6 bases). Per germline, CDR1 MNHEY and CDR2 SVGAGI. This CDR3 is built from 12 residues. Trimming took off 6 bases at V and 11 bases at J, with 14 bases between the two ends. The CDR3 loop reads CASRPIRGSIYF. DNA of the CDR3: TGTGCCAGCAGACCGATCAGGGGCTCCATATATTTT.

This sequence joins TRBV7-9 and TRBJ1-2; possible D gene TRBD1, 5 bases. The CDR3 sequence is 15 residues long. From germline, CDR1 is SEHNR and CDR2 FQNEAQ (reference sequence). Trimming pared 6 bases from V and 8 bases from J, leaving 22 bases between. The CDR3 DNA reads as TGTGCCAGCAGTTCACCACCGGACACTTCGAGGGGCTACACCTTC. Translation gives CASSSPPDTSRGYTF.

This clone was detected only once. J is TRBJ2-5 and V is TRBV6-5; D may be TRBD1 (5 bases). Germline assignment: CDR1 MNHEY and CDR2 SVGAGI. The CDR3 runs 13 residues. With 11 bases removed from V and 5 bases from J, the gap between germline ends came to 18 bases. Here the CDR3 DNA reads TGTGCCTCTCGACAGACCCAGAGGGAGACCCAGTACTTC. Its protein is CASRQTQRETQYF.

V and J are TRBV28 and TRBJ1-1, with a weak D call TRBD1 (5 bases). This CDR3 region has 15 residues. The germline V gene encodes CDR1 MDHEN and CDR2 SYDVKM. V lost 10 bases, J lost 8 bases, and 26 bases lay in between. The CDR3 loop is CATDLSPLRPGEAFF. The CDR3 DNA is TGTGCCACCGATTTATCCCCTCTGCGTCCAGGGGAAGCTTTCTTT.

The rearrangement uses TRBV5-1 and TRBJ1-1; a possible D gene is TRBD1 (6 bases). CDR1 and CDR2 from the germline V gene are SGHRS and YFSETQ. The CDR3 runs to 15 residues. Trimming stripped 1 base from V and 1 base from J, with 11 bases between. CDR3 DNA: TGCGCCAGCAGCTTGTTGGGCAGGGGGAACACTGAAGCTTTCTTT. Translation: CASSLLGRGNTEAFF.

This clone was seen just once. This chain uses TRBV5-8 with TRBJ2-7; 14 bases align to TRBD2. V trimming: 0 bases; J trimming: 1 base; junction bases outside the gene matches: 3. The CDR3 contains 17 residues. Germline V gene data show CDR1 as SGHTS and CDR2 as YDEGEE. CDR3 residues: CASSLGGTSGRSYEQYF. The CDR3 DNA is TGTGCCAGCAGCTTGGGTGGGACTAGCGGGAGATCCTACGAGCAGTACTTC.

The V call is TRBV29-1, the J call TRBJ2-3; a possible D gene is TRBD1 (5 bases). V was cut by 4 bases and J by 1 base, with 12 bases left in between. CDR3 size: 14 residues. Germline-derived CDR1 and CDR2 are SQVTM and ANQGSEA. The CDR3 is CSVAQGVGTDTQYF. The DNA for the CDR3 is TGCAGCGTTGCTCAGGGTGTGGGCACAGATACGCAGTATTTT.

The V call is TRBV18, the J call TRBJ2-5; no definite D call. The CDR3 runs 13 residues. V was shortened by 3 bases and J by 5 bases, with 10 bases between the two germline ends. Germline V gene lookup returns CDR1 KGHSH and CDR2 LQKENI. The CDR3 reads CASSPPGWETQYF. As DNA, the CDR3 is TGTGCCAGCTCACCTCCGGGTTGGGAGACCCAGTACTTC.

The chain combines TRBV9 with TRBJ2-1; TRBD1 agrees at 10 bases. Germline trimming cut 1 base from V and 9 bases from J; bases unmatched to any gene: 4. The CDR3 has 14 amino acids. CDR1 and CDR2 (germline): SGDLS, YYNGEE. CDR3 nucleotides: TGTGCCAGCAGCGTATCGACAGGGGGCGGTGAGCAGTTCTTC. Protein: CASSVSTGGGEQFF.

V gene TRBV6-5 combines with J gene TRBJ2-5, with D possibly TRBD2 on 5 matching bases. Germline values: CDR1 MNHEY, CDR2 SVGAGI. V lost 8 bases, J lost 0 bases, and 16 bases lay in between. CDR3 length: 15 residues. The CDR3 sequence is CASSQEGRDQETQYF. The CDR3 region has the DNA TGTGCCAGCTCCCAAGAGGGAAGGGACCAAGAGACCCAGTACTTC.

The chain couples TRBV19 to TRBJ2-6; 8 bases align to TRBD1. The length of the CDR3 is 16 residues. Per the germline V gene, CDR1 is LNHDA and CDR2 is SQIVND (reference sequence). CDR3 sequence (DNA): TGTGCTAGTCGGACAGGGTCCCTCTCTGGGGCCAACGTCCTGACTTTC. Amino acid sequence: CASRTGSLSGANVLTF.

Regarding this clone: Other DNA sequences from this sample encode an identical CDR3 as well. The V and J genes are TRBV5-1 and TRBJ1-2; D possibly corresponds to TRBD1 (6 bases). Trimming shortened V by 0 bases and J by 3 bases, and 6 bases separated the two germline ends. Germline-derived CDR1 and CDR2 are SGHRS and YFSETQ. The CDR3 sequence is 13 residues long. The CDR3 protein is CASSLDRDYGYTF. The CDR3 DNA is TGCGCCAGCAGCTTGGACAGGGACTATGGCTACACCTTC. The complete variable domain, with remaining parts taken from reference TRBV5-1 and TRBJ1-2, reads KAGVTQTPRYLIKTRGQQVTLSCSPISGHRSVSWYQQTPGQGLQFLFEYFSETQRNKGNFPGRFSGRQFSNSRSEMNVSTLELGDSALYLCASSLDRDYGYTFGSGTRLTVV.

CDR3 in amino acids: CAWSVRGGAGANVLTF. CDR3 DNA sequence: TGTGCCTGGAGTGTACGGGGGGGCGCTGGGGCCAACGTCCTGACTTTC. The rearrangement uses TRBV30 and TRBJ2-6; 8 bases are a match to TRBD2. Germline lookup yields CDR1 GTSNPN and CDR2 SVGIG (reference sequence). V shed 0 bases, J shed 2 bases, and the junction held 3 bases outside the gene matches. The CDR3 runs to 16 residues.

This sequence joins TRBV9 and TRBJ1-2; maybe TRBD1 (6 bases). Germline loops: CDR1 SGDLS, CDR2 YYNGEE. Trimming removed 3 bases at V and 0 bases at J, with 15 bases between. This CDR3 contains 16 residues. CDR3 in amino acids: CASSAQTGISNYGYTF. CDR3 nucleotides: TGTGCCAGCAGCGCCCAAACAGGGATTTCTAACTATGGCTACACCTTC.

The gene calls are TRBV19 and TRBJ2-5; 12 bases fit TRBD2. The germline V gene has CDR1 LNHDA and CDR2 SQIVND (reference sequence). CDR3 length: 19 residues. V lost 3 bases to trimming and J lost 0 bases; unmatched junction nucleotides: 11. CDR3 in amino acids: CASSMSSGRAFSNQETQYF. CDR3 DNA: TGTGCCAGTAGTATGTCTAGCGGGAGGGCCTTCAGCAACCAAGAGACCCAGTACTTC.

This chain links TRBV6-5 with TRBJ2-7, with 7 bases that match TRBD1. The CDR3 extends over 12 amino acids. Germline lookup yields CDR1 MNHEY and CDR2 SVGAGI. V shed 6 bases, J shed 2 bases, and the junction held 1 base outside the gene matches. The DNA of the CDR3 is TGTGCCAGCAGCCAGGGGGCCTACGAGCAGTACTTC. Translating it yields CASSQGAYEQYF.

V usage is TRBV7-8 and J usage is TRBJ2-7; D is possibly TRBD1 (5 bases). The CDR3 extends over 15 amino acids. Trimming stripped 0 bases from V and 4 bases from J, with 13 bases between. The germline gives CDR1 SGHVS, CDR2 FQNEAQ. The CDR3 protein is CASSLASRVKYEQYF. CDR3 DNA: TGTGCCAGCAGCTTAGCTAGCAGGGTGAAGTACGAGCAGTACTTC.

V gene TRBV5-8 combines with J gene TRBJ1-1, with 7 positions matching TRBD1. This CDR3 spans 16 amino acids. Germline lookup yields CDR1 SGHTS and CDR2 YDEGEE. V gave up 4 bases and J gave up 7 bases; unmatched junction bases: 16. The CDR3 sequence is CASSPGQSRRNGEAFF. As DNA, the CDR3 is TGTGCCAGCAGCCCGGGACAGTCTAGACGGAACGGTGAAGCTTTCTTT.

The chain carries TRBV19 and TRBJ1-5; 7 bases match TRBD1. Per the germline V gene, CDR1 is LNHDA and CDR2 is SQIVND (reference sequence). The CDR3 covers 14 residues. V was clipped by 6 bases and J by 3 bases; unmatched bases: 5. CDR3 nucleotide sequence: TGTGCCAGTAGAACAGGGGTCTACAATCAGCCCCAGCATTTT. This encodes CASRTGVYNQPQHF.

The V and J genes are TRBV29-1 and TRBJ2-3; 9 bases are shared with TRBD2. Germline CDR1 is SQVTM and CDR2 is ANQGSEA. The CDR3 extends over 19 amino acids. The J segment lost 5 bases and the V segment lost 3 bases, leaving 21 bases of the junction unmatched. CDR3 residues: CSVDSVKGVAGVGGDTQYF. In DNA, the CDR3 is TGCAGCGTTGACTCGGTAAAAGGGGTAGCGGGAGTAGGTGGAGATACGCAGTATTTT.

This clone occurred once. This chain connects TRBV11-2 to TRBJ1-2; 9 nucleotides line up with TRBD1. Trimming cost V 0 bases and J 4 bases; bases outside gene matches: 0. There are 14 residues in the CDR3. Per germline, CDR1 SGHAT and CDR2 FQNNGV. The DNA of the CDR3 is TGTGCCAGCAGCTTAGAGACAGGGGGCTATGGCTACACCTTC. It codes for CASSLETGGYGYTF.

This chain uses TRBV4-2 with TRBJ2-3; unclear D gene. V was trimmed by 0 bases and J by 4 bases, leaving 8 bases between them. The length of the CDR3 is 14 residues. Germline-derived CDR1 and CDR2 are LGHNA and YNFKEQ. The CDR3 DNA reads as TGTGCCAGCAGCCAAGAGTCGAGGTCAGATACGCAGTATTTT. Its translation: CASSQESRSDTQYF.

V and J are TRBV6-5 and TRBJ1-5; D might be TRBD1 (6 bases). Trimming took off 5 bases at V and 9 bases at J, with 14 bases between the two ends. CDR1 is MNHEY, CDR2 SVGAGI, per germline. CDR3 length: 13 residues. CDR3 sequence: CASSRQELGPQHF. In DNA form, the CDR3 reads TGTGCCAGCAGTAGACAGGAATTAGGGCCCCAGCATTTT.

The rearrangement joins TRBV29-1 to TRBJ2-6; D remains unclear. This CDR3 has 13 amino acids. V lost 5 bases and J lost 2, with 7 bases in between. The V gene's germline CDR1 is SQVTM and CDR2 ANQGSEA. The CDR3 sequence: CSVSETGANVLTF. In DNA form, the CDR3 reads TGCAGCGTTTCCGAGACTGGGGCCAACGTCCTGACTTTC.

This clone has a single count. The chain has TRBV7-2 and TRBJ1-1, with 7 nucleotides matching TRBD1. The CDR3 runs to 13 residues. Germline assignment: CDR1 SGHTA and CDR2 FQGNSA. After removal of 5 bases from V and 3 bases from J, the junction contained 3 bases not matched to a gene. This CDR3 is CASSVRGDTEAFF. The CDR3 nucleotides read TGTGCCAGCAGCGTCAGGGGGGACACTGAAGCTTTCTTT.

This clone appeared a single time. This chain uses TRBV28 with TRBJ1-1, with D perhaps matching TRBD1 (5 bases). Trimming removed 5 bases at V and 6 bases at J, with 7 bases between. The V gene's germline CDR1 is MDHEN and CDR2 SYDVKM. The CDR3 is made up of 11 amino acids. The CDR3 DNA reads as TGTGCCAGCAGTAGGACATCTGAAGCTTTCTTT. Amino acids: CASSRTSEAFF.